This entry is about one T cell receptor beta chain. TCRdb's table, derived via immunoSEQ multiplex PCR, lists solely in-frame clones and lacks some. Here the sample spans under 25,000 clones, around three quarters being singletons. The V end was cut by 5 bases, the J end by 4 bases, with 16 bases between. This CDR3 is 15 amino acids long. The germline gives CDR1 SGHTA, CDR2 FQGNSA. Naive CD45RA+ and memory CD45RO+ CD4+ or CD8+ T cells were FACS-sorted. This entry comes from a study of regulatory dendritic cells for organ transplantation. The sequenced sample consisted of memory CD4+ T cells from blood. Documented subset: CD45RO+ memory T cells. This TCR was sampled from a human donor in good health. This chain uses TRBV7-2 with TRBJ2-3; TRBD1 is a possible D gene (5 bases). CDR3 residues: CASSLTGQKSDTQYF. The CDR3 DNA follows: TGTGCCAGCAGCCTTACAGGCCAGAAGTCAGATACGCAGTATTTT.